This TCR beta chain was sequenced in a study of cytomegalovirus exposure and HLA in healthy donors (dated by TCRdb to about 2017). Regarding the study in general: According to a later analysis, the roughly 120 validation repertoires were produced on the same platform as the approximately 690 repertoires of the first cohort. High-throughput TCR immunosequencing, statistical association of individual TCRs with disease status, and machine learning were combined to predict cytomegalovirus infection status. Along with the roughly 670-subject first cohort, a separate validation cohort of more than 90 different subjects was used. The aim of the study was to test whether cataloging public T cell receptors could identify signatures of past pathogen exposure.

Trimming takes 5 bases from V and 5 bases from J, and the germline ends sit 15 bases apart. The CDR3 spans 14 residues, from the cysteine through the phenylalanine. Solely the CDR3 DNA is kept, with 42 bases framed from the first base. CDR1 and CDR2, per the germline V gene, are MNHEY and SVGAGI. Library creation used the immunoSEQ multiplex PCR assay. The original pipeline was this. A statistical classification framework was developed to diagnose cytomegalovirus status using the catalog of TCR beta chain sequences. The immuneACCESS repertoire file appears here via TCRdb, limited to in-frame rearrangements. These files lack a portion of the clones; in checked studies, under half of the deficit traces to unresolved V genes, and the cause of the others is not known. That table supplies the V and J calls and clone size; D and trimming were determined from the DNA. Within this sample are around 55,000 clones, with approximately 90% of them counted one time only. The ten largest account for just over 3% of the sample.

The donors were included in the validation cohort of over a hundred subjects, a group kept apart from the roughly 700-subject first cohort. Study-level results and caveats: The authors suggested that the approach could potentially be extended to other disease states and immunological phenotypes. In a later analysis, TCRs clustered in the first cohort were found to also tend to co-occur in the 120 or so validation repertoires, with 90% to 95% of cluster scores above 0. In both the original and validation cohorts, the classifier was reported to diagnose cytomegalovirus status with high specificity and sensitivity. The validation cohort had no HLA typing available for a later analysis, so co-occurrence within that cohort was assessed over all 120 or so repertoires. A total of 164 TCR beta chains were listed by the study as associated with cytomegalovirus. Most TCR sequences were observed very rarely across donors, whereas some public TCRs were present in many individuals. In vitro tests confirmed that a few of the cytomegalovirus-associated TCR beta chains recognize cytomegalovirus antigens.

This clone was observed a single time. Its antigen target is currently unknown. Qualities for individual bases were not recorded, and no much larger clone is one base off. Source material: PBMCs. This sequence originates from a man aged 18-30 years in good health and CMV-seronegative. The V gene is TRBV6-5 and the J gene is TRBJ1-2, with no confidently assigned D gene. The nucleotide sequence is given as TGTGCCAGCAGTGAAGGAGGCAGGCAATATGGCTACACCTTC. This yields the protein CASSEGGRQYGYTF.